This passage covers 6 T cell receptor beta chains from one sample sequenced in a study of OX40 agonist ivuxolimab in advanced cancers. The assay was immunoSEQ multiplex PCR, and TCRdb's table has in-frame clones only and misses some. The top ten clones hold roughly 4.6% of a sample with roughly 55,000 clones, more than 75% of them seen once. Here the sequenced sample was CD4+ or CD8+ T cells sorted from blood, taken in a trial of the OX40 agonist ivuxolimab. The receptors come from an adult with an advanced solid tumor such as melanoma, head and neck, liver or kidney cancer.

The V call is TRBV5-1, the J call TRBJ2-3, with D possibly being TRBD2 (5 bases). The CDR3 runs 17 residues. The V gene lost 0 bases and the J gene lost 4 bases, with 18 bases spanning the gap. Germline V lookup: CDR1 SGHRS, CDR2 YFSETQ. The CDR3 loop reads CASSLARPSLGSDTQYF. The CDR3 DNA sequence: TGCGCCAGCAGCTTGGCTCGGCCTAGCCTGGGCTCAGATACGCAGTATTTT.

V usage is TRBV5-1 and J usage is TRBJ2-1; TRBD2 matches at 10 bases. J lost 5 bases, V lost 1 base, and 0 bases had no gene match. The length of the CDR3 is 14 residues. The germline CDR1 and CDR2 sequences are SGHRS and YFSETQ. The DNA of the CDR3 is TGCGCCAGCAGCTTGACTAGCGGGAACAATGAGCAGTTCTTC. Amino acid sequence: CASSLTSGNNEQFF.

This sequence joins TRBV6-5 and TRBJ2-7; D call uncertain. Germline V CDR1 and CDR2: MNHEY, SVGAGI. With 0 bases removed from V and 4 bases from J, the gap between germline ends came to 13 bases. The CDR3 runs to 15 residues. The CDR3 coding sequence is TGTGCCAGCAGTTACTCGATGCTCTCACATTACGAGCAGTACTTC. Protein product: CASSYSMLSHYEQYF.

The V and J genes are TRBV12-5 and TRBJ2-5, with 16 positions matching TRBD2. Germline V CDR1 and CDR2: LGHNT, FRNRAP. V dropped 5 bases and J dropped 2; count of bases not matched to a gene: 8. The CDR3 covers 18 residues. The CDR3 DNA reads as TGTGCTAGTGGTCCAGGGACTAGCGGGAGGGGGGGGCAAGAGACCCAGTACTTC. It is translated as CASGPGTSGRGGQETQYF. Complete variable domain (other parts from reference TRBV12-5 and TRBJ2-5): DARVTQTPRHKVTEMGQEVTMRCQPILGHNTVFWYRQTMMQGLELLAYFRNRAPLDDSGMPKDRFSAEMPDATLATLKIQPSEPRDSAVYFCASGPGTSGRGGQETQYFGPGTRLLVL.

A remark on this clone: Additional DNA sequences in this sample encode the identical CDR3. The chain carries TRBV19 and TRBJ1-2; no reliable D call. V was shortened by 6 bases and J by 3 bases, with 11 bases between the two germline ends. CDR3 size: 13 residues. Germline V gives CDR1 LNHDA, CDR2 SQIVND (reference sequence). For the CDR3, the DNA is TGTGCCAGTAGCCTGACCGGGGACTATGGCTACACCTTC. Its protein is CASSLTGDYGYTF.

The CDR3 here is CAISLGNQPQHF. In DNA form, the CDR3 reads TGTGCCATCTCTCTTGGCAATCAGCCCCAGCATTTT. The chain couples TRBV28 to TRBJ1-5; D gene ambiguous. The CDR3 contains 12 residues. V dropped 10 bases and J dropped 2 bases, with 9 bases sitting between them. CDR1 and CDR2 from the germline V gene are MDHEN and SYDVKM.